The T cell receptor (beta chain) under discussion was sequenced for a study of blood T cell repertoires in COVID-19. TCRdb's table, derived via immunoSEQ multiplex PCR, lists solely in-frame clones and lacks some. There are around 140,000 clones in the sample; about four fifths occur only once, and about 4% lies in the top ten. With respect to this clone: The junction does not match germline at one end; this may be a read error.

Input material: peripheral blood. The TCR sequence derives from a man between 65 and 79 years old who had recovered from COVID-19.

The CDR3 region is CAISEAGPNLF. CDR3 DNA: TGTGCCATCAGTGAGGCAGGTCCAAACCTCTTT. The chain uses TRBV10-3 and TRBJ1-1, with D hard to call. This CDR3 is built from 11 residues. Germline CDR1 reads ENHRY; CDR2 reads SYGVKD.